The 7 T cell receptor beta chains below come from one sample, sequenced in a study of Graves' ophthalmopathy and Graves' hyperthyroidism. Transcripts of RNA were the source for amplifying TCR beta CDR3 regions. In the first round, RT-PCR was carried out with HTBI primers, and a multiplex PCR formed the second round. Each CDR3 protein gets one entry after TCRdb re-called the multiplex PCR reads with MiXCR. The table has hundreds of thousands of distinct CDR3 sequences, roughly 41% seen once. Sequencing was performed on peripheral blood. All receptors come from an adult man with Graves' ophthalmopathy.

The genes are TRBV9 and TRBJ2-5; 10 nucleotides agree with TRBD1. V dropped 2 bases and J dropped 5; count of bases not matched to a gene: 9. Germline V lookup: CDR1 SGDLS, CDR2 YYNGEE. The CDR3 extends over 16 amino acids. CDR3 protein: CASSVGQGWVGETQYF. Written as DNA, the CDR3 is TGTGCCAGCAGCGTGGGACAGGGGTGGGTCGGGGAGACCCAGTACTTC.

The chain combines TRBV20-1 with TRBJ2-5; 13 nucleotides agree with TRBD2. The CDR3 is 16 residues long. V shed 6 bases and J 2 bases; nucleotides not matched to a gene: 9. CDR1 and CDR2 (germline): DFQATT, SNEGSKA (reference sequence). The CDR3 DNA reads TGCAGTGCCAAATCGGGACTAGCGGGGTTTCAAGAGACCCAGTACTTC. Its translation: CSAKSGLAGFQETQYF.

This chain links TRBV2 with TRBJ2-7; TRBD2 matches at 10 bases. The J call may be faulty, since TRBJ2-1 better matches the DNA end. The CDR3 consists of 13 residues. CDR1 SNHLY and CDR2 FYNNEI come from the germline V gene. The CDR3 sequence: CASSDSGRREQFF. The CDR3 DNA reads as TGTGCCAGCAGTGATAGCGGGAGGCGTGAGCAGTTCTTC.

The J gene is TRBJ2-2, the V gene TRBV11-2; tentatively, D is TRBD1 (5 bases). The CDR3 is 15 residues long. The germline V gene has CDR1 SGHAT and CDR2 FQNNGV. The germline V and J ends were trimmed by 10 bases and 6 bases, with 21 bases remaining between them. CDR3 region: CATLGRGGIAGELFF. In DNA form, the CDR3 reads TGTGCCACCCTCGGAAGGGGCGGAATCGCCGGGGAGCTGTTTTTT.

This clonotype was detected only a few times. V gene TRBV7-9 combines with J gene TRBJ1-1; D gene unclear. Trimming removed 3 bases at V and 4 bases at J, with 12 bases between. From germline, CDR1 is SEHNR and CDR2 FQNEAQ (reference sequence). The CDR3 is 14 residues long. CDR3 coding DNA: TGTGCCAGCAGCTTTACCCCCCGGGGCACTGAAGCTTTCTTT. It specifies CASSFTPRGTEAFF.

CDR3 sequence reads: CASSYAFSGTGEYGNQPQHF. CDR3 DNA sequence: TGTGCCAGCAGTTACGCCTTCTCCGGGACAGGGGAGTATGGCAATCAGCCCCAGCATTTT. The chain uses TRBV6-2 or TRBV6-3 and TRBJ1-5; 10 bases line up with TRBD1. The CDR3 extends over 20 amino acids. CDR1 is MNHEY, CDR2 SVGEGT, per germline. V was clipped by 2 bases and J by 2 bases; unmatched bases: 15.

In this sample, this clonotype turned up a few times. The chain couples TRBV11-2 to TRBJ1-2; TRBD1 aligns across 10 bases. This CDR3 is 14 amino acids long. Looked up from germline, CDR1 is SGHAT and CDR2 is FQNNGV. Germline trimming cut 8 bases from V and 7 bases from J; bases unmatched to any gene: 10. DNA of the CDR3: TGTGCCAGCGCCCCCGGGACAGGGGTCCTTGGCTACACCTTC. Encoded protein: CASAPGTGVLGYTF. The full variable domain, in which reference TRBV11-2 and TRBJ1-2 provide the parts outside the CDR3, is EAGVAQSPRYKIIEKRQSVAFWCNPISGHATLYWYQQILGQGPKLLIQFQNNGVVDDSQLPKDRFSAERLKGVDSTLKIQPAKLEDSAVYLCASAPGTGVLGYTFGSGTRLTVV.